The 18 T cell receptor beta chains presented below share a single source sample, sequenced in a study of shared clonotypes between healthy human individuals. The assay was immunoSEQ multiplex PCR, and TCRdb's table has in-frame clones only and misses some. Among a few million clones listed, over 85% were seen once. The sample comprised naive CD4+ T cells from PBMCs. Subset noted: CD45RA+ positively selected. The receptors stem from a man aged 18-30 years in good health. Some clones in this sample may be carry-over from other donors' samples.

This clone has more than one count but fewer than ten. V and J are TRBV4-2 and TRBJ1-1; D is unclear. The CDR3 sequence is 15 residues long. Germline V gene data show CDR1 as LGHNA and CDR2 as YNFKEQ. The V end was cut by 3 bases, the J end by 2 bases, with 13 bases between. DNA of the CDR3: TGTGCCAGCAGCCACCCTGCCAGGAGAAACACTGAAGCTTTCTTT. This gives the protein CASSHPARRNTEAFF.

As regards this clone: Other DNA sequences in the sample encode the same CDR3. This sequence joins TRBV5-1 and TRBJ1-2; D gene unclear. The length of the CDR3 is 14 residues. Trimming took 0 bases from V and 3 from J, leaving 9 bases between them. CDR1 and CDR2 from the germline V gene are SGHRS and YFSETQ. CDR3 sequence: CASSLAGIDYGYTF. The CDR3, as DNA: TGCGCCAGCAGCTTGGCGGGGATCGACTATGGCTACACCTTC.

The gene calls are TRBV4-1 and TRBJ1-2; a weak D match, TRBD1 (5 bases). The CDR3 extends over 16 amino acids. The V gene lost 0 bases and the J gene lost 5 bases, with 16 bases spanning the gap. Germline CDR1 and CDR2: MGHRA and YSYEKL. The CDR3 DNA reads as TGCGCCAGCAGCCAAGACGAGGGAACACAGGTTTATGGCTACACCTTC. This encodes CASSQDEGTQVYGYTF.

The chain couples TRBV2 to TRBJ1-5, with 7 bases fitting TRBD1. V lost 7 bases, J lost 7 bases, and 13 bases stayed unmatched. CDR1 is SNHLY, CDR2 FYNNEI, per germline. CDR3 size: 15 residues. The CDR3 nucleotides read TGTGCCAGCACCCTCGGGACAGTCCCTACCCAGCCCCAGCATTTT. Translation: CASTLGTVPTQPQHF.

This clone was observed a single time. The V gene is TRBV28, the J gene TRBJ2-5; weak D call: TRBD1 (6 bases). The CDR3 contains 15 residues. Deletions cut 2 bases from V and 3 bases from J, with 13 bases between. The germline V gene encodes CDR1 MDHEN and CDR2 SYDVKM. The CDR3 DNA is TGTGCCAGCAGTTTAGGTGGGGGCTCCGAAGAGACCCAGTACTTC. Translation: CASSLGGGSEETQYF.

The chain carries TRBV28 and TRBJ2-7; 7 nucleotides match TRBD1. The CDR3 totals 17 residues. Unmatched junction bases numbered 15, after V lost 4 bases and J lost 3 bases. Germline V gives CDR1 MDHEN, CDR2 SYDVKM. As DNA, the CDR3 is TGTGCCAGCAGTTCACGCTCATCTGCGACAGGGATCTACGAGCAGTACTTC. It encodes CASSSRSSATGIYEQYF.

The V gene is TRBV5-1, the J gene TRBJ1-4; D may be TRBD1 (6 bases). The V end lost 4 bases, the J end lost 10 bases, and 23 bases lay between the germline ends. CDR1 and CDR2 from the germline V gene are SGHRS and YFSETQ. This CDR3 has 16 amino acids. CDR3 DNA sequence: TGCGCCAGCAGCCTAACCTCGGACAGACACAACTCAAAACTGTTTTTT. This gives the protein CASSLTSDRHNSKLFF.

The CDR3 protein is CASSSTYRRGAFSGNTIYF. The CDR3 coding sequence is TGTGCCAGCAGCTCCACGTACCGCAGGGGGGCCTTCTCTGGAAACACCATATATTTT. The gene calls are TRBV11-2 and TRBJ1-3; 7 nucleotides agree with TRBD1. This CDR3 is 19 amino acids long. Germline V gene sequence: CDR1 SGHAT, CDR2 FQNNGV. V was clipped by 4 bases and J by 0 bases; unmatched bases: 15.

The genes are TRBV4-1 and TRBJ1-2; D is unresolved. Trimming pared 2 bases from V and 2 bases from J, leaving 15 bases between. Germline lookup yields CDR1 MGHRA and CDR2 YSYEKL. This CDR3 comprises 16 residues. CDR3 nucleotide sequence: TGCGCCAGCAGCCAACCCTTAACCCTAAGCAACTATGGCTACACCTTC. Residues: CASSQPLTLSNYGYTF.

The chain uses TRBV5-1 and TRBJ2-7; unclear D gene. Trimming left V 0 bases short and J 6 bases short, with 10 bases between. Germline V CDR1 and CDR2: SGHRS, YFSETQ. This CDR3 is built from 13 residues. CDR3 amino acids: CASSLESGGEQYF. CDR3 sequence (DNA): TGCGCCAGCAGCTTGGAGTCGGGTGGCGAGCAGTACTTC.

The chain has TRBV11-2 and TRBJ2-2; D might be TRBD1 (6 bases). Germline CDR1 SGHAT, CDR2 FQNNGV. This CDR3 region has 15 residues. V lost 4 bases, J lost 1 base, and 10 bases lay in between. CDR3 coding DNA: TGTGCCAGCAGCTCTCGAGGGGGGAACACCGGGGAGCTGTTTTTT. It codes for CASSSRGGNTGELFF.

This rearrangement joins TRBV9 to TRBJ2-7; D is unresolved. V dropped 3 bases and J dropped 3 bases, with 13 bases sitting between them. This CDR3 has 14 amino acids. CDR1 and CDR2 from the germline V gene are SGDLS and YYNGEE. The CDR3 nucleotides are TGTGCCAGCAGCGCCGACGTAACGATCTACGAGCAGTACTTC. Protein: CASSADVTIYEQYF.

The rearrangement links TRBV5-6 to TRBJ1-3; TRBD1 might be the D (5 bases). There are 16 residues in the CDR3. CDR1 and CDR2 (germline): SGHDT, YYEEEE. Trimming removed 3 bases at V and 0 bases at J, with 13 bases between. The DNA for the CDR3 is TGTGCCAGCAGCTCAAGGACAATCAACTCTGGAAACACCATATATTTT. Protein sequence: CASSSRTINSGNTIYF.

The chain is built from TRBV5-1 and TRBJ1-2, with D possibly being TRBD1 (5 bases). The CDR3 runs 16 residues. Deletions cut 1 base from V and 5 bases from J, with 18 bases between. Germline V gives CDR1 SGHRS, CDR2 YFSETQ. This chain's CDR3 is CASSLRNRVRGYGYTF. The CDR3 nucleotides read TGCGCCAGCAGCTTGAGGAACAGAGTGAGGGGTTATGGCTACACCTTC.

The chain combines TRBV5-1 with TRBJ1-1, with 9 bases identical to TRBD1. Germline CDR1 reads SGHRS; CDR2 reads YFSETQ. V lost 4 bases and J lost 4; bases outside the gene matches: 8. This CDR3 is built from 15 residues. The CDR3 coding sequence is TGCGCCAGCAGCACCTTACAGGGGGCAAGCACTGAAGCTTTCTTT. It specifies CASSTLQGASTEAFF.

J is TRBJ2-1 and V is TRBV28; the D gene is possibly TRBD2 (7 bases). Germline V gene data show CDR1 as MDHEN and CDR2 as SYDVKM. The CDR3 loop spans 17 amino acids. The germline V and J ends were trimmed by 4 bases and 4 bases, with 20 bases remaining between them. The CDR3 protein is CASSSRVGGRPYNEQFF. CDR3 DNA: TGTGCCAGCAGTTCCCGGGTGGGGGGGCGGCCTTACAATGAGCAGTTCTTC. Full variable domain (remainder filled in from reference TRBV28 and TRBJ2-1): DVKVTQSSRYLVKRTGEKVFLECVQDMDHENMFWYRQDPGLGLRLIYFSYDVKMKEKGDIPEGYSVSREKKERFSLILESASTNQTSMYLCASSSRVGGRPYNEQFFGPGTRLTVL.

The chain employs TRBV5-1 and TRBJ1-1, with D hard to call. The germline gives CDR1 SGHRS, CDR2 YFSETQ. There are 16 residues in the CDR3. V lost 3 bases and J 2 bases, leaving 17 bases between the germline ends. The DNA of the CDR3 is TGCGCCAGCAGCTACCGACTGACCCCGGGAAACACTGAAGCTTTCTTT. Translation: CASSYRLTPGNTEAFF.

This rearrangement joins TRBV18 to TRBJ2-3, with D possibly TRBD1 on 6 matching bases. The germline V gene encodes CDR1 KGHSH and CDR2 LQKENI. The V and J ends lost 3 bases and 1 base respectively, with 14 bases between them. CDR3 size: 16 residues. CDR3 region: CASSPIQGPGTDTQYF. The CDR3 DNA reads as TGTGCCAGCTCACCCATACAGGGCCCGGGCACAGATACGCAGTATTTT.